A single sample gave rise to the 5 T cell receptor beta chains below, sequenced in a study of Graves' ophthalmopathy and Graves' hyperthyroidism. Researchers took RNA transcripts and amplified TCR beta CDR3 regions from them. Following a first-round RT-PCR that used HTBI primers, a second-round multiplex PCR was carried out. TCRdb ran MiXCR on the multiplex PCR reads and lists one entry per CDR3 protein. The table shows around 600,000 distinct CDR3 sequences, with about 41% occurring only once. The sample comprised peripheral blood. These receptors all come from an adult man with Graves' ophthalmopathy.

The chain has TRBV10-3 and TRBJ2-7; 9 positions agree with TRBD1. The CDR3 contains 13 residues. Germline loops: CDR1 ENHRY, CDR2 SYGVKD. Trimming at V came to 11 bases and at J to 3 bases, leaving 8 bases not matched to a gene. CDR3 loop: CAVLPGQGYEQYF. CDR3 DNA sequence: TGTGCCGTGTTACCGGGACAGGGCTACGAGCAGTACTTC.

The rearrangement joins TRBV19 to TRBJ1-5, with 7 nucleotides matching TRBD1. V was clipped by 3 bases and J by 4 bases; unmatched bases: 9. CDR1 and CDR2 (germline): LNHDA, SQIVND (reference sequence). This CDR3 has 16 residues. In nucleotides, the CDR3 is TGTGCCAGTAGTATTGGGCAGGGGGACACTAATCAGCCCCAGCATTTT. Encoded protein: CASSIGQGDTNQPQHF.

This clonotype was recorded a few times. The chain employs TRBV7-2 and TRBJ1-2, with TRBD1 matching 8 bases. The CDR3 has 15 residues. Looked up from germline, CDR1 is SGHTA and CDR2 is FQGNSA. J gave up 3 bases and V 6 bases, and 9 bases lay outside the gene matches. DNA of the CDR3: TGTGCCAGCAGTCCCGGACAGGGTCCCTACTATGGCTACACCTTC. Translating it yields CASSPGQGPYYGYTF.

This sequence joins TRBV7-8 and TRBJ1-2, with 9 nucleotides matching TRBD1. V gave up 1 base and J gave up 7 bases; unmatched junction bases: 7. The CDR3 is 15 amino acids. CDR1 is SGHVS and CDR2 is FQNEAQ in the germline V gene. CDR3 nucleotides: TGTGCCAGCAGCTTAGGGACAGGGGTTATTGGTGGCTACACCTTC. This codes for CASSLGTGVIGGYTF.

This clonotype has a single count. The chain combines TRBV10-3 with TRBJ2-5; perhaps D is TRBD1 or TRBD2 (6 bases each). This CDR3 has 13 amino acids. Deletions cut 10 bases from V and 5 bases from J, with 17 bases between. Germline lookup yields CDR1 ENHRY and CDR2 SYGVKD. CDR3 DNA sequence: TGTGCCAGCAGGATACAGGGAGGTGAGACCCAGTACTTC. This translates into CASRIQGGETQYF.